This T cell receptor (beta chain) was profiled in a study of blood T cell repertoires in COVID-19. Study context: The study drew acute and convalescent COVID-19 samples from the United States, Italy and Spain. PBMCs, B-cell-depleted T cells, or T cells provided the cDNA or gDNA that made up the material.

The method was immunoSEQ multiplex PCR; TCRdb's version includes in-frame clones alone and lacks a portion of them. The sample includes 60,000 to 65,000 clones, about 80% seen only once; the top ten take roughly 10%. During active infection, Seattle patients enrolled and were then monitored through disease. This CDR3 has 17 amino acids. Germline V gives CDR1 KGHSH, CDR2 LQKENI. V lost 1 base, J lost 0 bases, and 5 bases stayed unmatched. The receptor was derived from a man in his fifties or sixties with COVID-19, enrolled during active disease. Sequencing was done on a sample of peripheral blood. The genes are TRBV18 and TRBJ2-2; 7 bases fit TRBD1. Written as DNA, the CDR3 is TGTGCCAGCTCACCACGAGGGCAGGGGGCGAACACCGGGGAGCTGTTTTTT. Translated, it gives CASSPRGQGANTGELFF.